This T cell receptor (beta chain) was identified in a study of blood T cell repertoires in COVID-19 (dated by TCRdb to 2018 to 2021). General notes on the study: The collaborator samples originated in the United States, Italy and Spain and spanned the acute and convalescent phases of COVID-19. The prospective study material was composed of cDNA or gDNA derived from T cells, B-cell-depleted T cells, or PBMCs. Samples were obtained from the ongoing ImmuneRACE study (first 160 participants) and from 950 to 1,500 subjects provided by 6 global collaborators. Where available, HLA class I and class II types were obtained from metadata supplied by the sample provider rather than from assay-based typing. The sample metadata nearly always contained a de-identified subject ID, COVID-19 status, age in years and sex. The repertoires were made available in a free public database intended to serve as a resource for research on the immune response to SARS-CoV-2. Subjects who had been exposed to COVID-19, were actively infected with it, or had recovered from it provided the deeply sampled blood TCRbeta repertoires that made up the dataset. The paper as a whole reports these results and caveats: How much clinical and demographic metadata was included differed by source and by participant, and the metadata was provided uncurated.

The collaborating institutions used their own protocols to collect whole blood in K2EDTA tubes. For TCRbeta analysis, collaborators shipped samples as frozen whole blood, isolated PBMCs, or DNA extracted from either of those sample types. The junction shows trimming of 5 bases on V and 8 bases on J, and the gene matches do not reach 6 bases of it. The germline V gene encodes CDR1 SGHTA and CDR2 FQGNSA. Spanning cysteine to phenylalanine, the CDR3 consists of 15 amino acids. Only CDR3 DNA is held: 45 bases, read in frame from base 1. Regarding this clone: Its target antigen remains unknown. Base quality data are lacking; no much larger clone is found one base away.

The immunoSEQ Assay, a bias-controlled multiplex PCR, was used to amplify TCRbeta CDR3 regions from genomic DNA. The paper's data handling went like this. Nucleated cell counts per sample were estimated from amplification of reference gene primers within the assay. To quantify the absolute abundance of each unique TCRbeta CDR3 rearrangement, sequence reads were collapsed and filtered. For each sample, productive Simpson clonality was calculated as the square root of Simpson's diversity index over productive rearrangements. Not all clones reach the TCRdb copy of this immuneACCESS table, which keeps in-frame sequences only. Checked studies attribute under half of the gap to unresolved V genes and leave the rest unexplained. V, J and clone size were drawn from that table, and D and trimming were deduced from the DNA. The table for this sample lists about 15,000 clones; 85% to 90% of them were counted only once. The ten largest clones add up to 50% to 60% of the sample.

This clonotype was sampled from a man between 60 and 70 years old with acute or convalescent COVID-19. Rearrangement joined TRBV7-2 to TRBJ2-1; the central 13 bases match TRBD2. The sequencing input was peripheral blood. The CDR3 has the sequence CASSKTSGGAHEQFF. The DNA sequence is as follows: TGTGCCAGCAGCAAAACTAGCGGGGGGGCGCATGAGCAGTTCTTC.